These 22 T cell receptor beta chains were sequenced from one sample in a study of blood T cell repertoires in COVID-19. The table came from immunoSEQ multiplex PCR; TCRdb's copy has only in-frame clones and leaves some out. This table holds hundreds of thousands of clones, 70% to 90% found once. Sample: PBMCs or T cells enriched from blood (not recorded which). The origin of the receptors is a woman aged 40 to 49 with acute COVID-19.

The chain couples TRBV12-5 to TRBJ1-1; D perhaps matches TRBD1 (6 bases). The germline V gene encodes CDR1 LGHNT and CDR2 FRNRAP. The CDR3 runs to 16 residues. The V and J ends lost 6 bases and 2 bases respectively, with 19 bases between them. The DNA for the CDR3 is TGTGCTAGTGGCCACGTGGGGGCAGGGGTAAACACTGAAGCTTTCTTT. It yields the protein CASGHVGAGVNTEAFF.

The rearrangement uses TRBV30 and TRBJ2-1; 9 nucleotides match TRBD1. The CDR3 totals 15 residues. The V and J ends lost 0 bases and 11 bases, in that order; junction bases with no gene match: 11. Per the germline V gene, CDR1 is GTSNPN and CDR2 is SVGIG (reference sequence). The CDR3 bases are TGTGCCTGGAGTGTCGAGGGACAGGGAAGCGGTAAGCAGTTCTTC. Its protein product is CAWSVEGQGSGKQFF.

The chain has TRBV9 and TRBJ1-1; unclear D gene. The V gene's germline CDR1 is SGDLS and CDR2 YYNGEE. Deletions cut 0 bases from V and 3 bases from J, with 9 bases between. CDR3 length equals 14 residues. As DNA, the CDR3 is TGTGCCAGCAGCGTAGGGGCAGAGCACACTGAAGCTTTCTTT. It is translated as CASSVGAEHTEAFF.

This clone has just one count. The chain uses TRBV19 and TRBJ2-1; 13 bases fit TRBD2. Germline V gene lookup returns CDR1 LNHDA and CDR2 SQIVND (reference sequence). The CDR3 spans 16 residues. J lost 7 bases, V lost 3 bases, and 6 bases had no gene match. Here the CDR3 reads CASSISTSGRFNEQFF. CDR3 bases: TGTGCCAGTAGTATCTCGACTAGCGGGAGGTTTAATGAGCAGTTCTTC.

The chain combines TRBV15 with TRBJ1-1, with D hard to call. The CDR3 loop spans 12 amino acids. The germline V gene encodes CDR1 LNHNV and CDR2 YYDKDF (reference sequence). V lost 0 bases to trimming and J lost 11 bases, with 10 bases between them. CDR3 sequence reads: CATSRDAGGAFF. In DNA form, the CDR3 reads TGTGCCACCAGCAGAGATGCCGGCGGGGCTTTCTTT. The full variable domain, completed using reference TRBV15 and TRBJ1-1, is DAMVIQNPRYQVTQFGKPVTLSCSQTLNHNVMYWYQQKSSQAPKLLFHYYDKDFNNEADTPDNFQSRRPNTSFCFLDIRSPGLGDTAMYLCATSRDAGGAFFGQGTRLTVV.

This clone was recorded once. The chain employs TRBV11-2 and TRBJ2-1, with D possibly TRBD2 on 6 matching bases. Germline CDR1 and CDR2: SGHAT and FQNNGV. This CDR3 spans 15 amino acids. V shed 5 bases and J shed 7 bases, with 18 bases lying between them. CDR3 bases: TGTGCCAGCAGCCCAACTAGCCCCCCCCCTAATGAGCAGTTCTTC. It codes for CASSPTSPPPNEQFF.

The rearrangement joins TRBV5-1 to TRBJ2-2, with D possibly being TRBD2 (6 bases). The V end was cut by 0 bases, the J end by 0 bases, with 6 bases between. Germline V CDR1 and CDR2: SGHRS, YFSETQ. This CDR3 has 15 residues. CDR3 nucleotides: TGCGCCAGCAGCTTGGGGACTACGAACACCGGGGAGCTGTTTTTT. Amino acid sequence: CASSLGTTNTGELFF.

This clone turned up a few times. J is TRBJ2-1 and V is TRBV2; 10 bases fit TRBD2. CDR3 length equals 16 residues. V lost 5 bases, J lost 3 bases, and 7 bases stayed unmatched. Looked up from germline, CDR1 is SNHLY and CDR2 is FYNNEI. CDR3 nucleotide sequence: TGTGCCAGCAGTCGATCTAGCGGGAGCGGCTACAATGAGCAGTTCTTC. Protein product: CASSRSSGSGYNEQFF.

The chain couples TRBV18 to TRBJ1-3; the match to TRBD1 covers 8 bases. The CDR3 is 16 residues long. After removal of 0 bases from V and 4 bases from J, the junction contained 5 bases not matched to a gene. The germline V gene has CDR1 KGHSH and CDR2 LQKENI. Written as DNA, the CDR3 is TGTGCCAGCTCACCACCGGGGACAGGAGGCGGAAACACCATATATTTT. Translating it yields CASSPPGTGGGNTIYF. The complete variable domain, with remaining parts taken from reference TRBV18 and TRBJ1-3, reads NAGVMQNPRHLVRRRGQEARLRCSPMKGHSHVYWYRQLPEEGLKFMVYLQKENIIDESGMPKERFSAEFPKEGPSILRIQQVVRGDSAAYFCASSPPGTGGGNTIYFGEGSWLTVV.

This clone appeared a few times. The J gene is TRBJ1-4, the V gene TRBV2; 7 bases are a match to TRBD1. Trimming at V came to 6 bases and at J to 6 bases, leaving 7 bases not matched to a gene. The CDR3 has 14 amino acids. The germline V gene encodes CDR1 SNHLY and CDR2 FYNNEI. CDR3: CASSDDRVDEKLFF. CDR3 DNA: TGTGCCAGCAGCGACGACAGGGTGGATGAAAAACTGTTTTTT.

The rearrangement joins TRBV24-1 to TRBJ2-2, with 9 nucleotides matching TRBD1. With V trimmed by 8 bases and J by 6 bases, 9 bases remained unmatched. Looked up from germline, CDR1 is KGHDR and CDR2 is SFDVKD. This CDR3 comprises 15 residues. CDR3 loop: CATMRTGDFSGELFF. The CDR3 coding sequence is TGTGCCACCATGCGGACAGGGGATTTCTCCGGGGAGCTGTTTTTT.

This clone was observed a single time. The rearrangement joins TRBV7-6 to TRBJ2-1; D possibly corresponds to TRBD2 (6 bases). The CDR3 extends over 14 amino acids. Looked up from germline, CDR1 is SGHVS and CDR2 is FNYEAQ. V was pared by 8 bases and J by 2 bases, with 13 bases between. Here the CDR3 reads CASARRGTYNEQFF. The CDR3 DNA reads as TGTGCCAGCGCCCGGCGGGGTACCTACAATGAGCAGTTCTTC.

V and J are TRBV10-3 and TRBJ2-1; D is possibly TRBD2 (6 bases). The V gene's germline CDR1 is ENHRY and CDR2 SYGVKD. The ends were cut back, 6 bases at V and 4 bases at J, with 16 bases in the middle. There are 15 residues in the CDR3. CDR3 in DNA: TGTGCCATCAGCCCGGAGGGCGTGGGGTACAATGAGCAGTTCTTC. Translated: CAISPEGVGYNEQFF.

The chain links TRBV9 to TRBJ1-6, with a possible D match to TRBD1 (5 bases). The V and J ends lost 4 bases and 14 bases respectively, with 16 bases between them. Germline CDR1 is SGDLS and CDR2 is YYNGEE. This CDR3 comprises 13 residues. The CDR3 DNA reads TGTGCCAGCAGCCCCTCTTCTGGGGGGGCCCTCCACTTT. It is translated as CASSPSSGGALHF. Using reference TRBV9 and TRBJ1-6 for the parts outside the CDR3, the full variable domain is DSGVTQTPKHLITATGQRVTLRCSPRSGDLSVYWYQQSLDQGLQFLIQYYNGEERAKGNILERFSAQQFPDLHSELNLSSLELGDSALYFCASSPSSGGALHFGNGTRLTVT.

This chain joins TRBV27 and TRBJ2-1; 7 bases fit TRBD2. The germline gives CDR1 MNHEY, CDR2 SMNVEV (reference sequence). J lost 0 bases, V lost 5 bases, and 4 bases had no gene match. The CDR3 extends over 15 amino acids. CDR3 sequence reads: CASSVAGFSYNEQFF. The CDR3 DNA follows: TGTGCCAGCAGTGTAGCGGGCTTCTCCTACAATGAGCAGTTCTTC.

The CDR3 DNA reads TGTGCCAGTCAAGGGGGGGGAACAACCTACAATGAGCAGTTCTTC. It translates to CASQGGGTTYNEQFF. V gene TRBV19 combines with J gene TRBJ2-1; TRBD2 might be the D (7 bases). V was shortened by 8 bases and J by 2 bases, with 16 bases between the two germline ends. Germline values: CDR1 LNHDA, CDR2 SQIVND (reference sequence). The CDR3 is 15 residues long.

This clone has only one observation. The chain employs TRBV12-3 or TRBV12-4 and TRBJ1-2; 9 nucleotides match TRBD1. After removal of 6 bases from V and 8 bases from J, the junction contained 7 bases not matched to a gene. This CDR3 contains 13 residues. The CDR3, as DNA: TGTGCCAGCAGGTACACAGGGGGCAGGGGCTACACCTTC. Translated, it gives CASRYTGGRGYTF.

The chain recombines TRBV30 with TRBJ1-2; no clear D gene. Trimming removed 2 bases from V and 8 bases from J, with 15 bases in between. Germline V CDR1 and CDR2: GTSNPN, SVGIG (reference sequence). The CDR3 is 13 residues long. CDR3 nucleotides: TGTGCCTGGAGTCCACTAGCCTATAGGGGCTACACCTTC. It encodes CAWSPLAYRGYTF.

The CDR3 nucleotides are TGTGCCATCAGTGAGGAGGGGAGGAATCCAACCTTC. It codes for CAISEEGRNPTF. The gene calls are TRBV10-3 and TRBJ1-2, with D possibly being TRBD1 (5 bases). The length of the CDR3 is 12 residues. The V end was cut by 2 bases, the J end by 14 bases, with 15 bases between. CDR1 is ENHRY and CDR2 is SYGVKD in the germline V gene.

This clone was recorded once. The chain links TRBV7-9 to TRBJ1-2; D might be TRBD1 (5 bases). Germline V gives CDR1 SEHNR, CDR2 FQNEAQ (reference sequence). Trimming pared 2 bases from V and 4 bases from J, leaving 14 bases between. This CDR3 contains 15 residues. For the CDR3, the DNA is TGTGCCAGCAGCTTATTTTTCGGGCAGGGCTATGGCTACACCTTC. Translation: CASSLFFGQGYGYTF.

The chain employs TRBV4-1 and TRBJ2-5; 8 bases align to TRBD2. Germline-derived CDR1 and CDR2 are MGHRA and YSYEKL. The CDR3 has 16 amino acids. Unmatched junction bases numbered 12, after V lost 4 bases and J lost 5 bases. The CDR3 sequence is CASSLLEAGEWETQYF. The CDR3 region has the DNA TGCGCCAGCAGCCTACTGGAAGCGGGAGAGTGGGAGACCCAGTACTTC.

The chain recombines TRBV9 with TRBJ1-4, with a weak D call TRBD1 (5 bases). This CDR3 is built from 15 residues. Germline-derived CDR1 and CDR2 are SGDLS and YYNGEE. V was clipped by 0 bases and J by 4 bases, with 10 bases between them. CDR3 in amino acids: CASSVGGSVNEKLFF. The CDR3 DNA follows: TGTGCCAGCAGCGTAGGGGGCAGCGTTAATGAAAAACTGTTTTTT.